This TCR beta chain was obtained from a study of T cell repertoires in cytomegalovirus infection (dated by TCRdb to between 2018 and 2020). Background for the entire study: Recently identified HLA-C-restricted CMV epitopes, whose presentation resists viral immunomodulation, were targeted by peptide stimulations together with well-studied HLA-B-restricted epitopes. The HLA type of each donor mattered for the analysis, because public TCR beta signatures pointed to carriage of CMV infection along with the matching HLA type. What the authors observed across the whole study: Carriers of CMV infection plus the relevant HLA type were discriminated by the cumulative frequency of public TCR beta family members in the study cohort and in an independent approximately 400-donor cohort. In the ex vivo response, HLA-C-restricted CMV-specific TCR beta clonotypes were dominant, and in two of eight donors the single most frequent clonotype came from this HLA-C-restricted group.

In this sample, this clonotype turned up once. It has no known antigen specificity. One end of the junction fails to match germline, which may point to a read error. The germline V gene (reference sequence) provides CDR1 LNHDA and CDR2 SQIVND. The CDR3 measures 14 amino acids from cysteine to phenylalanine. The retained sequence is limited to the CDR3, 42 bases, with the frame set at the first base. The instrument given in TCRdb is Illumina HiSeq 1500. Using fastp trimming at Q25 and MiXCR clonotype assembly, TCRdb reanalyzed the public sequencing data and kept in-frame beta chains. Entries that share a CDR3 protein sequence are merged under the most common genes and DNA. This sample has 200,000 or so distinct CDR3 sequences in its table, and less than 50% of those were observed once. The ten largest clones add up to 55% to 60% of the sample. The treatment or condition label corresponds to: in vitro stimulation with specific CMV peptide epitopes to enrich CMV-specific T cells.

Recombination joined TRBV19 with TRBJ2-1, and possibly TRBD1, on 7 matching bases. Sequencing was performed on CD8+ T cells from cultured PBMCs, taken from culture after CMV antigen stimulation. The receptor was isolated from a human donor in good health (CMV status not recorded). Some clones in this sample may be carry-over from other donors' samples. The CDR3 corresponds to CASSHQGGGNGQFF. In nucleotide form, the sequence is TGTGCCAGTAGTCACCAGGGGGGCGGGAATGGGCAGTTCTTC.